This T cell receptor beta chain comes out of a study of regulatory T cells in long-lasting Graves disease. Study outcomes and limitations: Few sampled subjects may have lowered accuracy. Persistent cases of Graves' showed reduced TCR diversity relative to newly diagnosed patients. Persistent disease was characterized by preferential usage of TRBV28, TRBJ1-2 and TRBJ2-5.

This clonotype was recorded at least ten times. The antigen is unknown. As to time point: newly diagnosed GD, antithyroid drugs for less than 3 months. PBMCs were the source of the RNA used for TCR sequencing. According to the study, TCR beta libraries were built with iRepertoire HTBI primers and CDR3-region Arm-PCR. TCRdb independently ran MiXCR on the multiplex PCR reads; one entry per CDR3 protein. The table has about 400,000 distinct CDR3 sequences, about 15% seen once; the top ten hold about 8.3%. Germline CDR1 and CDR2: LGHDT and YNNKEL (reference sequence). Trimming took 2 bases from V and 4 from J; bases not matched to a gene: 5. CDR3 size: 15 residues. Separately, the same data were catalogued under a study of T cells in Graves' hyperthyroidism and ophthalmopathy. That work adds: Over 18 months, lack of ophthalmopathy progression marked Graves' hyperthyroidism as stable.

This chain connects TRBV3-1 to TRBJ1-3, with 7 bases identical to TRBD1. This TCR was recovered from a woman in her thirties or forties with Graves disease. The starting material was peripheral blood mononuclear cells (PBMCs), obtained at new diagnosis, from a patient treated with antithyroid drugs. The CDR3 region is CASSQMTGPGNTIYF. The CDR3 DNA reads TGTGCCAGCAGCCAAATGACAGGGCCAGGAAACACCATATATTTT.